The rows below give T cell receptor beta chains drawn from one sample of a study of identical twins. TCRdb recomputed calls from the 5' RACE reads with MiXCR, one row per CDR3 protein. The table lists approximately 690,000 distinct CDR3 sequences, around 6% of them singletons. The sample comprised naive T cells sorted from blood. These receptors originate from a man in his late teens or twenties in good health. Both conserved end residues are part of each CDR3. D genes are given only for firm matches. A clone size is listed for some rows: how often the clone was seen (once, few, many), or a class if it is expanded.

V: TRBV7-8
D: NA
size: few
J: TRBJ2-1
DNA: TGTGCCAGCAGCTTATTAGGTGGGGTCTACAATGAGCAGTTCTTC
CDR3: CASSLLGGVYNEQFF

V: TRBV6-1
D: NA
size: NA
J: TRBJ1-2
DNA: TGTGCCAGCAGGAGGACCATAGGCGACTATGGCTACACCTTC
CDR3: CASRRTIGDYGYTF

V: TRBV20-1
D: NA
size: many
J: TRBJ2-4
DNA: TGCAGTGCTCACCCCGGGACCCTTGGAGACATTCAGTACTTC
CDR3: CSAHPGTLGDIQYF

V: TRBV4-3
D: TRBD1
size: many
J: TRBJ2-7
DNA: TGCGCCAGCAGCCAAGACAGGGGGTACGAGCAGTACTTC
CDR3: CASSQDRGYEQYF

V: TRBV4-3
D: TRBD2
size: many
J: TRBJ2-7
DNA: TGCGCCAGCAGCCCATCGCTAGCGGGAGAATCACGCGAGCAGTACTTC
CDR3: CASSPSLAGESREQYF

V: TRBV27
D: NA
size: many
J: TRBJ2-3
DNA: TGTGCCAGCAGTTGGGGGCCTAGCACAGATACGCAGTATTTT
CDR3: CASSWGPSTDTQYF

V: TRBV6-6
D: NA
size: many
J: TRBJ2-1
DNA: TGTGCCAGCAGTCCCATGGGTTTGACGGTCTTC
CDR3: CASSPMGLTVF

V: TRBV28
D: TRBD1
size: many
J: TRBJ1-1
DNA: TGTGCCAGCAGTTCGGGACAGGCGGCGGAAGCTTTCTTT
CDR3: CASSSGQAAEAFF

V: TRBV29-1
D: TRBD1
size: NA
J: TRBJ2-1
DNA: TGCAGCGGGAGACAGGGCTATGAGCAGTTCTTC
CDR3: CSGRQGYEQFF

V: TRBV20-1
D: NA
size: NA
J: TRBJ2-3
DNA: TGCAGTGCTAGGGGAAACAGGGCTAGCACAGATACGCAGTATTTT
CDR3: CSARGNRASTDTQYF

V: TRBV20-1
D: NA
size: many
J: TRBJ1-5
DNA: TGCAGTGCTAGAGCCCGGACGGGCCAACAGCCCCAGCATTTT
CDR3: CSARARTGQQPQHF

V: TRBV30
D: NA
size: NA
J: TRBJ2-2
DNA: TGTGCCTGGAGTGTAGGGCGGACCAATCTATGGACCGGGGAGCTGTTTTTT
CDR3: CAWSVGRTNLWTGELFF

V: TRBV24-1
D: TRBD2
size: few
J: TRBJ2-3
DNA: TGTGCCACCCGGGCGACTAGCGGGATTCCAGATACGCAGTATTTT
CDR3: CATRATSGIPDTQYF

V: TRBV6-1
D: NA
size: few
J: TRBJ1-4
DNA: TGTGCCAGCAGTGAAAGACCCTTCGAAAAACTGTTTTTT
CDR3: CASSERPFEKLFF

V: TRBV18
D: TRBD2
size: NA
J: TRBJ2-3
DNA: TGTGCCAGCTCACCACCATTTAGCGGGAGATTCGCAGATACGCAGTATTTT
CDR3: CASSPPFSGRFADTQYF

V: TRBV15
D: NA
size: many
J: TRBJ2-1
DNA: TGTGCCACCAGCAGAGGCCCCAAGAATGAGCAGTTCTTC
CDR3: CATSRGPKNEQFF

V: TRBV15
D: TRBD2
size: few
J: TRBJ2-1
DNA: TGTGCCACCAGCAGAGGGCTAGCGGGAGGGCCGAGCTCCTACAATGAGCAGTTCTTC
CDR3: CATSRGLAGGPSSYNEQFF

V: TRBV4-1
D: TRBD2
size: few
J: TRBJ2-2
DNA: TGCGCCAGCAGCCAGCTGAGGGAGGGGACCGGGGAGCTGTTTTTT
CDR3: CASSQLREGTGELFF

V: TRBV15
D: NA
size: many
J: TRBJ2-7
DNA: TGTGCCACCAGCAGAGAAATCGGCGAGCAGTACTTC
CDR3: CATSREIGEQYF

V: TRBV20-1
D: TRBD2
size: many
J: TRBJ2-1
DNA: TGCAGTGCTCGGGGACTAGCGGGCCGCTCCTACAATGAGCAGTTCTTC
CDR3: CSARGLAGRSYNEQFF

V: TRBV5-4
D: TRBD2
size: NA
J: TRBJ2-7
DNA: TGTGCCAGCAGCGGACCGGGACTAGCGGGACCAAACTCCTACGAGCAGTACTTC
CDR3: CASSGPGLAGPNSYEQYF

V: TRBV6-1
D: NA
size: NA
J: TRBJ2-3
DNA: TGTGCCAGCAGTGGGACACCTGGCACGGATACGCAGTATTTT
CDR3: CASSGTPGTDTQYF

V: TRBV28
D: TRBD1
size: many
J: TRBJ1-3
DNA: TGTGCCAGCAGTTTATCGGCAGGGGGAGATGAATTT
CDR3: CASSLSAGGDEF

V: TRBV7-2
D: TRBD1
size: few
J: TRBJ2-1
DNA: TGTGCCAGCAGCACCAAAACAGGGGGTGAGCAGTTCTTC
CDR3: CASSTKTGGEQFF